These 22 T cell receptor beta chains originate from one sample sequenced in a study of blood T cells in healthy people across ages. Combining a sample-barcoded 5' primer with a J-beta primer mix, a second PCR ran for about 7 to 11 cycles. TCRdb itself ran the 5' RACE reads through MiXCR, one entry per CDR3 protein. The table shows 800,000 to 950,000 distinct CDR3 sequences, with about 29% occurring only once. This sample also appeared in a second study, on T cells of mothers and their children.

The sequenced sample consisted of blood. These receptors were taken from a woman aged 40 to 50 in good health.

This chain uses TRBV20-1 with TRBJ2-5; 9 bases are shared with TRBD2. J lost 0 bases, V lost 5 bases, and 13 bases had no gene match. CDR1 DFQATT and CDR2 SNEGSKA come from the germline V gene (reference sequence). The CDR3 loop spans 17 amino acids. This chain's CDR3 is CSAFGSAGGTYQETQYF. DNA for the CDR3: TGCAGTGCTTTTGGGTCTGCGGGGGGGACTTACCAAGAGACCCAGTACTTC.

This clonotype has just a few counts. This chain uses TRBV11-2 with TRBJ2-6, with D possibly being TRBD2 (7 bases). There are 19 residues in the CDR3. V shed 5 bases and J shed 3 bases, with 23 bases lying between them. Germline CDR1 and CDR2: SGHAT and FQNNGV. The CDR3 DNA reads TGTGCCAGCAGCACCCCGAGGTCGGGGGGCCTGGGTGGGGCCAACGTCCTGACTTTC. It codes for CASSTPRSGGLGGANVLTF.

This clonotype was detected ten times or more. This chain joins TRBV4-1 and TRBJ1-1, with D possibly matching TRBD1 (6 bases). The V gene's germline CDR1 is MGHRA and CDR2 YSYEKL. This CDR3 has 14 amino acids. Trimming took 3 bases from V and 0 from J, leaving 8 bases between them. CDR3 sequence: CASSHGQLNTEAFF. The CDR3, as DNA: TGCGCCAGCAGCCACGGACAGCTGAACACTGAAGCTTTCTTT.

Ten or more counts support this clonotype. V gene TRBV7-2 combines with J gene TRBJ2-1, with D maybe TRBD2 (5 bases). CDR3 length equals 16 residues. CDR1 is SGHTA and CDR2 is FQGNSA in the germline V gene. V dropped 1 base and J dropped 2 bases, with 12 bases sitting between them. CDR3 residues: CASSLGESVAYNEQFF. Written as DNA, the CDR3 is TGTGCCAGCAGCTTAGGGGAGTCGGTAGCCTACAATGAGCAGTTCTTC. Complete variable domain (other parts from reference TRBV7-2 and TRBJ2-1): GAGVSQSPSNKVTEKGKDVELRCDPISGHTALYWYRQSLGQGLEFLIYFQGNSAPDKSGLPSDRFSAERTGGSVSTLTIQRTQQEDSAVYLCASSLGESVAYNEQFFGPGTRLTVL.

In its sample, this clonotype was seen a few times. The rearrangement links TRBV5-6 to TRBJ1-5; D is undetermined. Per germline, CDR1 SGHDT and CDR2 YYEEEE. This CDR3 spans 16 amino acids. V dropped 0 bases and J dropped 3 bases, with 13 bases sitting between them. As DNA, the CDR3 is TGTGCCAGCAGCTTGGGTGGCGGAAACTCCAATCAGCCCCAGCATTTT. Its translation is CASSLGGGNSNQPQHF.

This clonotype was recorded many times. V and J are TRBV20-1 and TRBJ1-6; the D gene is possibly TRBD1 (5 bases). CDR3 length equals 16 residues. V shed 6 bases and J shed 4 bases, with 19 bases lying between them. CDR1 and CDR2 (germline): DFQATT, SNEGSKA (reference sequence). For the CDR3, the DNA is TGCAGTGCCCCGTCCGGGGGGAATCGTTATAATTCACCCCTCCACTTT. Protein: CSAPSGGNRYNSPLHF.

This clonotype was counted a few times. The rearrangement uses TRBV7-3 and TRBJ2-2; possibly TRBD1 for D (5 bases). Trimming left V 1 base short and J 5 bases short, with 11 bases between. The germline gives CDR1 SGHTA, CDR2 FQGTGA. There are 15 residues in the CDR3. CDR3 nucleotides: TGTGCCAGCAGCTTAATAGGGGCGGAGACCGGGGAGCTGTTTTTT. The encoded protein is CASSLIGAETGELFF.

This clonotype has a count of ten or more. The rearrangement joins TRBV7-3 to TRBJ1-1, with 9 positions matching TRBD1. In germline, CDR1 is SGHTA, CDR2 FQGTGA. With V trimmed by 3 bases and J by 5 bases, 4 bases remained unmatched. The CDR3 length is 14 residues. CDR3 sequence reads: CASSLNRGHTEAFF. The CDR3 DNA reads as TGTGCCAGCAGCTTGAACAGGGGGCATACTGAAGCTTTCTTT.

This clonotype was seen only a few times. The gene calls are TRBV12-3 or TRBV12-4 and TRBJ1-2; D is possibly TRBD1 (6 bases). Trimming removed 5 bases from V and 5 bases from J, with 21 bases in between. CDR3 length: 16 amino acids. For the CDR3, the DNA is TGTGCCAGCAGTCCAGTTCGGGGGGCCCAGGGGTATGGCTACACCTTC. Translation gives CASSPVRGAQGYGYTF.

In this sample, this clonotype turned up a few times. The gene calls are TRBV20-1 and TRBJ2-5; D gene ambiguous. The CDR3 runs to 15 residues. The germline CDR1 and CDR2 sequences are DFQATT and SNEGSKA (reference sequence). The ends were cut back, 0 bases at V and 2 bases at J, with 13 bases in the middle. The CDR3 DNA follows: TGCAGTGCTAGAGACCCTACGGGCAGGCAAGAGACCCAGTACTTC. This encodes CSARDPTGRQETQYF.

In its sample, this clonotype was seen many times. The rearrangement uses TRBV29-1 and TRBJ2-7; D is possibly TRBD2 (5 bases). Germline V CDR1 and CDR2: SQVTM, ANQGSEA. Trimming stripped 3 bases from V and 2 bases from J, with 11 bases between. The CDR3 spans 13 residues. The CDR3 sequence: CSVDDGGPYEQYF. The CDR3 DNA reads TGCAGCGTTGACGACGGAGGACCCTACGAGCAGTACTTC.

This chain connects TRBV27 to TRBJ1-3, with 7 bases identical to TRBD1. Trimming at V came to 0 bases and at J to 0 bases, leaving 2 bases not matched to a gene. The CDR3 runs to 16 residues. The V gene's germline CDR1 is MNHEY and CDR2 SMNVEV (reference sequence). The CDR3 is CASSLSWDSSGNTIYF. The CDR3, as DNA: TGTGCCAGCAGTTTATCATGGGACAGCTCTGGAAACACCATATATTTT.

There are a few counts of this clonotype. The chain is built from TRBV7-9 and TRBJ2-5; 7 positions agree with TRBD1. The J call may be mistaken, given a closer DNA end match to TRBJ2-7. The CDR3 extends over 14 amino acids. CDR1 SEHNR and CDR2 FQNEAQ come from the germline V gene (reference sequence). CDR3: CASSETRGLNEQYF. The CDR3 nucleotides read TGTGCCAGCAGCGAGACAAGGGGGCTTAACGAGCAGTACTTC.

Worth noting for this clonotype: Germline is not matched at one junction end, which may reflect a read error. This chain connects TRBV7-2 to TRBJ2-7; 7 bases map to TRBD2. This CDR3 region has 17 residues. From germline, CDR1 is SGHTA and CDR2 FQGNSA. CDR3 sequence reads: CTSSSPGGGPGSYGQYF. CDR3 in DNA: TGTACCAGCAGCTCCCCGGGCGGGGGTCCCGGCTCCTACGGGCAGTACTTC. Complete variable domain (other parts from reference TRBV7-2 and TRBJ2-7): GAGVSQSPSNKVTEKGKDVELRCDPISGHTALYWYRQSLGQGLEFLIYFQGNSAPDKSGLPSDRFSAERTGGSVSTLTIQRTQQEDSAVYLCTSSSPGGGPGSYGQYFGPGTRLTVT.

The rearrangement links TRBV12-3 or TRBV12-4 to TRBJ2-1; a weak D match, TRBD1 (6 bases). Trimming removed 1 base from V and 8 bases from J, with 9 bases in between. The CDR3 runs to 13 residues. CDR3 loop: CASSLGTVDEQFF. The DNA of the CDR3 is TGTGCCAGCAGTTTAGGGACAGTCGATGAGCAGTTCTTC.

This clonotype came up a few times. The chain links TRBV4-2 to TRBJ1-4, with D perhaps TRBD1 (5 bases). Trimming shortened V by 4 bases and J by 0 bases, and 12 bases separated the two germline ends. The CDR3 length is 16 residues. CDR1 is LGHNA and CDR2 is YNFKEQ in the germline V gene. In DNA, the CDR3 is TGTGCCAGCAGCCTAAACGGGGGGTCAACTAATGAAAAACTGTTTTTT. This translates into CASSLNGGSTNEKLFF.

The chain carries TRBV6-2 or TRBV6-3 and TRBJ1-5; D may be TRBD1 (6 bases). Germline CDR1 reads MNHEY; CDR2 reads SVGEGT. The CDR3 runs 16 residues. Trimming cost V 5 bases and J 5 bases, with 19 bases left between them. This CDR3 reads CASSLQGDGSDQPQHF. CDR3 bases: TGTGCCAGCAGTCTACAGGGCGACGGTTCAGATCAGCCCCAGCATTTT.

With respect to this clonotype: This could be a read error, since a much larger clone is one nucleotide away. The chain carries TRBV28 and TRBJ1-1; TRBD1 is a possible D gene (5 bases). CDR1 is MDHEN and CDR2 is SYDVKM in the germline V gene. The CDR3 runs 14 residues. Trimming pared 4 bases from V and 6 bases from J, leaving 15 bases between. CDR3 residues: CASSYPGQHAEAFF. The CDR3 region has the DNA TGTGCCAGCAGTTACCCAGGGCAGCACGCTGAAGCTTTCTTT.

The chain is built from TRBV14 and TRBJ2-7; 10 bases are shared with TRBD2. The CDR3 runs to 16 residues. Per the germline V gene, CDR1 is SGHDN and CDR2 is FVKESK. The trim removed 3 bases at V and 3 bases at J, leaving 8 bases unmatched. CDR3 nucleotide sequence: TGTGCCAGCAGCCACCAGCTAGCGGGGGTGTTCTACGAGCAGTACTTC. This translates into CASSHQLAGVFYEQYF.

The chain links TRBV7-9 to TRBJ2-3; D ambiguous. V lost 2 bases and J lost 0, with 12 bases in between. Looked up from germline, CDR1 is SEHNR and CDR2 is FQNEAQ (reference sequence). The CDR3 contains 16 residues. The CDR3 nucleotides are TGTGCCAGCAGCTTAATTGGAATCACAAGCACAGATACGCAGTATTTT. Its protein is CASSLIGITSTDTQYF.

The chain joins TRBV6-2 or TRBV6-3 to TRBJ2-1, with TRBD1 matching 11 bases. CDR1 and CDR2 (germline): MNHEY, SVGEGT. This CDR3 comprises 14 residues. V dropped 5 bases and J dropped 8; count of bases not matched to a gene: 5. CDR3 in amino acids: CASSTLDRGHEQFF. In DNA, the CDR3 is TGTGCCAGCAGTACTTTGGACAGGGGGCATGAGCAGTTCTTC.

The CDR3 here is CASSGTGIVNEQFF. The CDR3 bases are TGTGCCAGCAGTGGGACAGGGATAGTCAATGAGCAGTTCTTC. This chain uses TRBV28 with TRBJ2-1, with 9 nucleotides matching TRBD1. Germline values: CDR1 MDHEN, CDR2 SYDVKM. After removal of 5 bases from V and 6 bases from J, the junction contained 5 bases not matched to a gene. The CDR3 runs to 14 residues. Supplemented by reference TRBV28 and TRBJ2-1, the full variable domain reads DVKVTQSSRYLVKRTGEKVFLECVQDMDHENMFWYRQDPGLGLRLIYFSYDVKMKEKGDIPEGYSVSREKKERFSLILESASTNQTSMYLCASSGTGIVNEQFFGPGTRLTVL.